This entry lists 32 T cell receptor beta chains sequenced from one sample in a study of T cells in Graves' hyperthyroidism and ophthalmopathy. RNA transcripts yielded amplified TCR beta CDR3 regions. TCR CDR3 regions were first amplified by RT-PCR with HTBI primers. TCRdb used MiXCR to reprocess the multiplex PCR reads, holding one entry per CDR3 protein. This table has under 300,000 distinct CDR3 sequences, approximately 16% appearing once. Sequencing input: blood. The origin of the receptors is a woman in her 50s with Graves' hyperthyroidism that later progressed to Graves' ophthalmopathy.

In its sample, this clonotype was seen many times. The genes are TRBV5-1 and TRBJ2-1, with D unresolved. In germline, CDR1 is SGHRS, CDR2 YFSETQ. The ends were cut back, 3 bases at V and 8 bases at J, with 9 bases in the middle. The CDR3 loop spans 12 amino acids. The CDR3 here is CASSYAKDEQFF. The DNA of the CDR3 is TGCGCCAGCAGCTACGCCAAGGATGAGCAGTTCTTC.

Written as DNA, the CDR3 is TGTGCCAGAACCCTAGCGGCGGATCAAGAGACCCAGTACTTC. Amino acids: CARTLAADQETQYF. The rearrangement joins TRBV2 to TRBJ2-5; 7 bases match TRBD2. The CDR3 sequence is 14 residues long. Germline V gene sequence: CDR1 SNHLY, CDR2 FYNNEI. With 9 bases clipped from V and 2 bases from J, the junction kept 9 bases outside the gene matches. The full variable domain, rest sourced from reference TRBV2 and TRBJ2-5, is EPEVTQTPSHQVTQMGQEVILRCVPISNHLYFYWYRQILGQKVEFLVSFYNNEISEKSEIFDDQFSVERPDGSNFTLKIRSTKLEDSAMYFCARTLAADQETQYFGPGTRLLVL.

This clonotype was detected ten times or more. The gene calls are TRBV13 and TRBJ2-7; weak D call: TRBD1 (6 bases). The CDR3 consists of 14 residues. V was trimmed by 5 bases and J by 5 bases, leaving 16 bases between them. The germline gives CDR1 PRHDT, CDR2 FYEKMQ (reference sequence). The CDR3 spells CASSIEDSFNEQYF. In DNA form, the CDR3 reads TGTGCCAGCAGCATCGAGGACAGCTTTAACGAGCAGTACTTC.

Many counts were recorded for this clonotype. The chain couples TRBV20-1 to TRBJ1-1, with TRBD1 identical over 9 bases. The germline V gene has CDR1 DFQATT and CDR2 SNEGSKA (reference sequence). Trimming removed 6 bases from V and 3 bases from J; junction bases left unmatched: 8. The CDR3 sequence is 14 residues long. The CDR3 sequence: CSAVDRGGDTEAFF. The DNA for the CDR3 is TGCAGTGCCGTCGACAGGGGGGGGGACACTGAAGCTTTCTTT.

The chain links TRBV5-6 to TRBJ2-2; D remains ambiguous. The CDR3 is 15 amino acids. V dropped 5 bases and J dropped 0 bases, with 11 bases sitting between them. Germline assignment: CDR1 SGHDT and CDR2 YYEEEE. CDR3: CASRVGVANTGELFF. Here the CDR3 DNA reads TGTGCCAGCAGGGTTGGGGTCGCGAACACCGGGGAGCTGTTTTTT.

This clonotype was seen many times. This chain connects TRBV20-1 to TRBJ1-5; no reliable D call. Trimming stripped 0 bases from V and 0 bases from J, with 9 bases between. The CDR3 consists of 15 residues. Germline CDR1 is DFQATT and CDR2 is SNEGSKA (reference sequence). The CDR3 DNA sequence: TGCAGTGCTAGAGATCTCATATATAGCAATCAGCCCCAGCATTTT. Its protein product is CSARDLIYSNQPQHF.

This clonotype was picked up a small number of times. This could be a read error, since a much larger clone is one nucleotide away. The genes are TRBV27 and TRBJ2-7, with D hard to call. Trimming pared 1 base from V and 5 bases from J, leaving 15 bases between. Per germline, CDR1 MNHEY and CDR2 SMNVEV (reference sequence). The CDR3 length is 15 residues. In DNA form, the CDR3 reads TGTGCCAGCAGTTTATGCAGAACGAATATCGACGAGCAGTACTTC. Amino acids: CASSLCRTNIDEQYF.

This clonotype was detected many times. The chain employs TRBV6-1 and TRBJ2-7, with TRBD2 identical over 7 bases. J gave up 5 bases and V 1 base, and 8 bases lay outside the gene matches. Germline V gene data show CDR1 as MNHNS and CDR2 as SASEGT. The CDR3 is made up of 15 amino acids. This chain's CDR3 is CASSEVGGYRDEQYF. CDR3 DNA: TGTGCCAGCAGTGAAGTGGGGGGGTATAGGGACGAGCAGTACTTC.

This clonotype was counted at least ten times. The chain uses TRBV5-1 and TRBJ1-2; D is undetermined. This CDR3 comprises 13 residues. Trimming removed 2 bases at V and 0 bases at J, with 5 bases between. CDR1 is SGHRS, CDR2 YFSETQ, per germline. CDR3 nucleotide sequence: TGCGCCAGCAGCTTACAGCCTAACTATGGCTACACCTTC. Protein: CASSLQPNYGYTF. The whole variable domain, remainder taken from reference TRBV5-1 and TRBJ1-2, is KAGVTQTPRYLIKTRGQQVTLSCSPISGHRSVSWYQQTPGQGLQFLFEYFSETQRNKGNFPGRFSGRQFSNSRSEMNVSTLELGDSALYLCASSLQPNYGYTFGSGTRLTVV.

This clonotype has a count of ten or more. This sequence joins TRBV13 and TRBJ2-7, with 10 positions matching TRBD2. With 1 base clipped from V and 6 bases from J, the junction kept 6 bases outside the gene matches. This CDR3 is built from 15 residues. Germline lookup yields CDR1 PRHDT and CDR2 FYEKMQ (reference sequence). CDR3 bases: TGTGCCAGCAGCTTAGATCTAGCGGGAGTTCTCGAGCAGTACTTC. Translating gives CASSLDLAGVLEQYF.

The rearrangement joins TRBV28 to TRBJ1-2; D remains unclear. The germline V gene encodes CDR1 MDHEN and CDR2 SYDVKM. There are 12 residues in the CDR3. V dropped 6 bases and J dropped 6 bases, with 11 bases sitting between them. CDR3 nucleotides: TGTGCCAGCAGCCCCCCCCCAAATGGCTACACCTTC. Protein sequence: CASSPPPNGYTF.

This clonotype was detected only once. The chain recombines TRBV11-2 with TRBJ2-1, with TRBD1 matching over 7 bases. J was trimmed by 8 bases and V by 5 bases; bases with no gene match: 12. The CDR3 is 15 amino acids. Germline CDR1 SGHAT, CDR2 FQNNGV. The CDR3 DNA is TGTGCCAGCAGCGAGACAGGGCAAGGTAGTGATGAGCAGTTCTTC. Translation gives CASSETGQGSDEQFF.

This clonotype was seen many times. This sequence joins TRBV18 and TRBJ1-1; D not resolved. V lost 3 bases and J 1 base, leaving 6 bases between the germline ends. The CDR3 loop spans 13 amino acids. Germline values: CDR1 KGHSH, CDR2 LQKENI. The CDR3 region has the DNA TGTGCCAGCTCACCGAGCGGGAACACTGAAGCTTTCTTT. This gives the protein CASSPSGNTEAFF.

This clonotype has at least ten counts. In nucleotides, the CDR3 is TGTGCCAGCAGCTCATTAGCGGGAGGGCCCGAGCAGTACTTC. It yields the protein CASSSLAGGPEQYF. The J gene is TRBJ2-7, the V gene TRBV11-2, with 11 nucleotides matching TRBD2. The V segment lost 4 bases and the J segment 6 bases; nucleotides outside the gene matches: 5. Germline assignment: CDR1 SGHAT and CDR2 FQNNGV. The CDR3 contains 14 residues. Together with reference TRBV11-2 and TRBJ2-7, the CDR3 gives the full variable domain: EAGVAQSPRYKIIEKRQSVAFWCNPISGHATLYWYQQILGQGPKLLIQFQNNGVVDDSQLPKDRFSAERLKGVDSTLKIQPAKLEDSAVYLCASSSLAGGPEQYFGPGTRLTVT.

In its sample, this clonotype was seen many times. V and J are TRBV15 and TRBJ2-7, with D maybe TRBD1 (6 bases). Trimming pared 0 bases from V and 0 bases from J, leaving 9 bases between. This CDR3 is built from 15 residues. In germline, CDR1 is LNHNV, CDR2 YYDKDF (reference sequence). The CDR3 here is CATSRDRGTSYEQYF. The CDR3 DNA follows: TGTGCCACCAGCAGAGACAGGGGAACCTCCTACGAGCAGTACTTC.

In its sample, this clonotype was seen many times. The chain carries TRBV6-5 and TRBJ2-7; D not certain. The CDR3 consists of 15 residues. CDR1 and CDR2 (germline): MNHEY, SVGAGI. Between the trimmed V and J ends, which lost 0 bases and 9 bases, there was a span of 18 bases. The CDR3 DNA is TGTGCCAGCAGTTACTCGCTACAAACGCTCTTAGGGCAGTACTTC. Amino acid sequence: CASSYSLQTLLGQYF.

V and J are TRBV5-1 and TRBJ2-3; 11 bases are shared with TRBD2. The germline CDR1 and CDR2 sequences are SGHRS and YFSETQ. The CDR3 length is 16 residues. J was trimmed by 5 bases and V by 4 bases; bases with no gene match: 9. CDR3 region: CASSGVAGGPRDTQYF. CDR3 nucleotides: TGCGCCAGCAGCGGGGTAGCGGGAGGGCCGAGAGATACGCAGTATTTT.

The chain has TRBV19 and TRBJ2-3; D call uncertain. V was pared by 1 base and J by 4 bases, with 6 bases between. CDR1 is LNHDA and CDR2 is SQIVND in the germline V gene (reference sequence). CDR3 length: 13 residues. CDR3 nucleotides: TGTGCCAGTAGTATAGTTCAGGCAGATACGCAGTATTTT. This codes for CASSIVQADTQYF.

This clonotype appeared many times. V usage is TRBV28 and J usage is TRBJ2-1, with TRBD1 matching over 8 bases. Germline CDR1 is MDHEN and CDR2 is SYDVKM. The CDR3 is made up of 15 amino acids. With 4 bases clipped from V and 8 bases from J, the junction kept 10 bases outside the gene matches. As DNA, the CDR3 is TGTGCCAGCAGTTCGGGACAGGTCGAGGTGGATGAGCAGTTCTTC. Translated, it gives CASSSGQVEVDEQFF.

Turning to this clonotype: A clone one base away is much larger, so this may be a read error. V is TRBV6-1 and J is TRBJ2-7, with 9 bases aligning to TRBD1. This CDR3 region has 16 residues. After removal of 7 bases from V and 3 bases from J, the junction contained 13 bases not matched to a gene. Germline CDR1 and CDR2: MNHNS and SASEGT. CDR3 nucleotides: TGTGCCAGCACCCGGGAGCCGGACAGGGGCGACTACGAGCAGTACTTC. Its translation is CASTREPDRGDYEQYF.

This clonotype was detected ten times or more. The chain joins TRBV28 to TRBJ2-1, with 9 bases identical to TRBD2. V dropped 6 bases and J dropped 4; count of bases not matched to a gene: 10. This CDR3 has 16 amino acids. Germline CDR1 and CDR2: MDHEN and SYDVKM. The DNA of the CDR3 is TGTGCCAGCAGGGAAGGAGCGGGAGGCTTATACAATGAGCAGTTCTTC. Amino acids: CASREGAGGLYNEQFF.

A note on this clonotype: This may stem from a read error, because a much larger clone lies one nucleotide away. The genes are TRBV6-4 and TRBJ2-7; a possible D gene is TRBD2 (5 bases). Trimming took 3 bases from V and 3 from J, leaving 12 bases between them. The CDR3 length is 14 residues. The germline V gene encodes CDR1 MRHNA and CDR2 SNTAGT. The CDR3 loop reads CASSEGQTNYEQYF. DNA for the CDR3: TGTGCCAGCAGTGAGGGTCAGACTAACTACGAGCAGTACTTC.

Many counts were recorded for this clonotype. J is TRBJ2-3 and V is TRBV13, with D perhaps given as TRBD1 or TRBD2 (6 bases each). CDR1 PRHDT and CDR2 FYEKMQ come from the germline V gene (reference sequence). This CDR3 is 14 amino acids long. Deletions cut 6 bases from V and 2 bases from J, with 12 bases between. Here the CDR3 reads CASSVGGNTDTQYF. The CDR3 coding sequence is TGTGCCAGCAGTGTAGGGGGGAACACAGATACGCAGTATTTT.

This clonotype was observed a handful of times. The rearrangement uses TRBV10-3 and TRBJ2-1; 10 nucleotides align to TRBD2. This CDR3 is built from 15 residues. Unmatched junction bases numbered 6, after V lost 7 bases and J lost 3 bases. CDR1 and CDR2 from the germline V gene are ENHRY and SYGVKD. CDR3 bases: TGTGCCATCATGGAACTAGCGGGGAACTACAATGAGCAGTTCTTC. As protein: CAIMELAGNYNEQFF.

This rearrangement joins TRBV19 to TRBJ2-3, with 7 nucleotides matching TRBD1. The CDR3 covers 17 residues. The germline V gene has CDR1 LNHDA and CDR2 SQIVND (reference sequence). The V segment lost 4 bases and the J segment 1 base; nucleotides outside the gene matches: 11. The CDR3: CASSRRQGGLGTDTQYF. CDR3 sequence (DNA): TGTGCCAGTAGTAGAAGACAGGGCGGTCTTGGCACAGATACGCAGTATTTT.

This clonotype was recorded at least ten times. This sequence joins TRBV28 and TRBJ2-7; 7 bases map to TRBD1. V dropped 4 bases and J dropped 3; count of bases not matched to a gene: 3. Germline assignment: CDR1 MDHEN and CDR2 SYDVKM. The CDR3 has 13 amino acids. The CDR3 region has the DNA TGTGCCAGCAGTTCCGGGACAGTCTACGAGCAGTACTTC. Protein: CASSSGTVYEQYF.

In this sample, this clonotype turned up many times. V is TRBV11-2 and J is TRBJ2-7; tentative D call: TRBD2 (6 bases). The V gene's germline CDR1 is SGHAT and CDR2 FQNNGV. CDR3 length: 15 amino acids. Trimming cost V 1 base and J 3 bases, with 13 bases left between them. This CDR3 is CASSLVLGGIYEQYF. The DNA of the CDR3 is TGTGCCAGCAGCTTAGTATTGGGGGGTATCTACGAGCAGTACTTC. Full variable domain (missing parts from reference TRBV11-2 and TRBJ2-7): EAGVAQSPRYKIIEKRQSVAFWCNPISGHATLYWYQQILGQGPKLLIQFQNNGVVDDSQLPKDRFSAERLKGVDSTLKIQPAKLEDSAVYLCASSLVLGGIYEQYFGPGTRLTVT.

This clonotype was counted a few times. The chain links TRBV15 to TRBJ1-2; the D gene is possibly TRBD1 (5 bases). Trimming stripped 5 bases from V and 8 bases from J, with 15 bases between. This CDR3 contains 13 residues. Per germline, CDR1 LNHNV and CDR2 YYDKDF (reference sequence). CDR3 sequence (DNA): TGTGCCACCAGCTATTCAGGGACTGAAGGCTACACCTTC. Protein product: CATSYSGTEGYTF.

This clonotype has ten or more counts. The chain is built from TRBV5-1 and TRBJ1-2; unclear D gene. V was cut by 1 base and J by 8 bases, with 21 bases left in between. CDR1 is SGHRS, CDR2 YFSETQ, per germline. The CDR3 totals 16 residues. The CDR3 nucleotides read TGCGCCAGCAGCTTGTGGGATGCCGGGAGAGACGGGGGCTACACCTTC. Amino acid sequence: CASSLWDAGRDGGYTF. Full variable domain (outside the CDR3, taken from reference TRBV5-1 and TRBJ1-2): KAGVTQTPRYLIKTRGQQVTLSCSPISGHRSVSWYQQTPGQGLQFLFEYFSETQRNKGNFPGRFSGRQFSNSRSEMNVSTLELGDSALYLCASSLWDAGRDGGYTFGSGTRLTVV.

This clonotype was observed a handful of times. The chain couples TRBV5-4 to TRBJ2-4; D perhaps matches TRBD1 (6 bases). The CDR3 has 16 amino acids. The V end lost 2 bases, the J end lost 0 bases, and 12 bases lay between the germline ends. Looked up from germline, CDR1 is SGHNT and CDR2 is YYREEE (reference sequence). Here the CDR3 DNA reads TGTGCCAGCAGCTTAAGGGACACCCTAGCCAAAAACATTCAGTACTTC. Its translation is CASSLRDTLAKNIQYF.

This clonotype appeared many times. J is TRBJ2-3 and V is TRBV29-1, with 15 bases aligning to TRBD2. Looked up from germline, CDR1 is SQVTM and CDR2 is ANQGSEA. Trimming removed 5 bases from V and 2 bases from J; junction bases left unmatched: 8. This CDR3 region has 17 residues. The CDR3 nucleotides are TGCAGCGTTCCCCGGACTAGCGGGAGGGCCTTCACAGATACGCAGTATTTT. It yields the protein CSVPRTSGRAFTDTQYF.

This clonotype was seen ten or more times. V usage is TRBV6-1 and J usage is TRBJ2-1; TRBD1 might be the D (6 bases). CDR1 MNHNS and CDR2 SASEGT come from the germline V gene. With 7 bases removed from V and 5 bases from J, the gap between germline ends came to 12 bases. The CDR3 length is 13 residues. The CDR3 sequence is CASKAPGDNEQFF. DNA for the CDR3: TGTGCCAGCAAAGCCCCAGGGGACAATGAGCAGTTCTTC.